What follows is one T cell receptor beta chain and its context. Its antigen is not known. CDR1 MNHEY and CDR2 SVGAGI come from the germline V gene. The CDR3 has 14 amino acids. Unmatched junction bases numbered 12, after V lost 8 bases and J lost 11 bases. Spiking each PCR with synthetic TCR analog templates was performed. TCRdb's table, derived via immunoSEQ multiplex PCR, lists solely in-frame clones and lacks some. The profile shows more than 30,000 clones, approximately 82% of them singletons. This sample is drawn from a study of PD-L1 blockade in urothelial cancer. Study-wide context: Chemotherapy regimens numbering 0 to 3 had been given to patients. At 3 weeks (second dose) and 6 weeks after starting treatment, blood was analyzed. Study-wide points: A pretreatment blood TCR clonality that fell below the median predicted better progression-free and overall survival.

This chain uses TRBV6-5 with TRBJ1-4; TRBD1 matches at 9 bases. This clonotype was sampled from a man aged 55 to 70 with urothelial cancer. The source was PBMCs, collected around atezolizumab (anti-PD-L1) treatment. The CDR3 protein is CASLGTGRFGKLFF. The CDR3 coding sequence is TGTGCCAGCCTAGGGACAGGGCGATTTGGGAAACTGTTTTTT.